Here is one T cell receptor (beta chain) with its context. Its antigen remains unknown. The sample originates from a study of shared clonotypes between healthy human individuals. Study-wide findings and caveats: Researchers found naive subsets generally carried larger estimated richness than memory subsets. In having few donors, the study represented limited genetic and exposure-history diversity.

Division of CD4+ cells produced a CD45RA+ naive subset and a CD45RA-negative memory subset. Assay: immunoSEQ multiplex PCR; the TCRdb copy retains only in-frame clones and omits some. The sample yields roughly 1 million clones, 65% to 75% seen once. The material sequenced was memory CD4+ T cells sorted from blood. Subset meaning: CD45RA-negative fraction. This sequence originates from a man aged 18 to 35 in good health.

CDR3 DNA: TGCGCCAGCACACCAGCCCCTTCAGGGCCACAAGAGACCCAGTACTTC. This translates into CASTPAPSGPQETQYF. The chain links TRBV5-1 to TRBJ2-5; TRBD1 is a possible D gene (5 bases). Germline V lookup: CDR1 SGHRS, CDR2 YFSETQ. V lost 6 bases and J 2 bases, leaving 20 bases between the germline ends. The length of the CDR3 is 16 residues. The entire variable domain, with the rest obtained from reference TRBV5-1 and TRBJ2-5, is as follows: KAGVTQTPRYLIKTRGQQVTLSCSPISGHRSVSWYQQTPGQGLQFLFEYFSETQRNKGNFPGRFSGRQFSNSRSEMNVSTLELGDSALYLCASTPAPSGPQETQYFGPGTRLLVL.